This T cell receptor (beta chain) was identified in a study of CD4 T cells in relation to SARS-CoV-2 and coronaviruses. As for the study in general: ViraFEST: roughly 10-day antigen culture of PBMCs, then TCR beta CDR3 sequencing. Whole-study findings and limits: About 64% of donors had memory CD4+ clonotypes crossrecognizing SARS-CoV-2 and common cold coronavirus spike.

V was shortened by 2 bases and J by 2 bases, with 9 bases between the two germline ends. CDR1 is SQVTM, CDR2 ANQGSEA, per germline. This CDR3 is 13 amino acids long. TCRdb's table, derived via immunoSEQ multiplex PCR, lists solely in-frame clones and lacks some. The sample records roughly 20,000 clones, about three fifths being singletons. The unexposed donors gave CD4+ T cells in 2011-2018, prior to COVID-19. The cells were cultured for approximately ten days before CD4+ T cells were isolated. To note about this clone: Its matching antigen is unknown.

The chain couples TRBV29-1 to TRBJ1-1; D not resolved. The specimen sequenced was CD4+ T cells from PBMCs, cultured in vitro. The clonotype was recovered from a human donor in good health. The CDR3 loop is CSVEWEPNTEAFF. CDR3 DNA: TGCAGCGTTGAATGGGAGCCTAACACTGAAGCTTTCTTT.